This section outlines one T cell receptor beta chain sequence together with its context. This sample was taken from a study of blood T cell repertoires in COVID-19. Looking at the study overall: COVID-19 samples from acute and convalescent phases originated in the United States, Italy and Spain. The cDNA or gDNA used as material had been derived from T cells, B-cell-depleted T cells, or PBMCs.

V lost 0 bases and J 5 bases, leaving 10 bases between the germline ends. This CDR3 has 14 residues. Germline CDR1 and CDR2: MNHEY and SVGEGT. As processed by the authors: How many nucleated cells were present was estimated from reference gene primer amplification. Produced via immunoSEQ multiplex PCR; TCRdb's table is partial and in-frame only. That table furnishes V, J and clone size, whereas the DNA furnished D and trimming. This table holds tens of thousands of clones, over 70% found once. This rearrangement joins TRBV6-2 or TRBV6-3 to TRBJ1-1; D gene ambiguous. The sequence derives from a man aged 50 to 60 with active COVID-19. Material for sequencing was peripheral blood. As DNA, the CDR3 is TGTGCCAGCAGTTACTCGGAGGGAAGGACTGAAGCTTTCTTT. It yields the protein CASSYSEGRTEAFF.